This T cell receptor (beta chain) was recovered during a study of cytomegalovirus exposure and HLA in healthy donors. Findings and caveats of the study: According to an earlier analysis, most TCR beta V segments yielded productive rearrangements about 87% or about 30% of the time.

Comment on this clone: The antigen is undetermined.

PCR used 60 Vbeta primers and 13 Jbeta primers. Generated by immunoSEQ multiplex PCR, the TCRdb table keeps only in-frame clones and is missing some. This sample has 150,000 to 200,000 clones, with around 67% found just once. Germline V gene data show CDR1 as SGHRS and CDR2 as YFSETQ. J gave up 15 bases and V 6 bases, and 21 bases lay outside the gene matches. The CDR3 totals 16 residues. The sequenced sample consisted of PBMCs. The V and J genes are TRBV5-1 and TRBJ2-1; 10 bases are a match to TRBD2. This sequence originates from a woman aged 18-29 years in good health and CMV-seropositive. The CDR3 is CASKKSGTSAQPTPFF. In nucleotides, the CDR3 is TGCGCCAGCAAAAAGTCCGGGACTAGCGCCCAACCTACTCCGTTCTTC.